This record looks at one T cell receptor beta chain sequence and its context. Its antigen is as yet unknown. In preparing the TRB cDNA libraries, 5' RACE with UMI labels was used. TCRdb processed the 5' RACE reads again and assigns one entry to each CDR3 protein, with no DNA. This table lists 55,000 to 65,000 distinct CDR3 sequences. The data belong to a study of CXCR3-negative and CXCR3-positive naive CD8 T cells. Study-level points and caveats: After cryopreservation, CXCR3 expression dropped partially; most assays used fresh PBMCs.

The CDR3 loop spans 15 amino acids. The chain uses TRBV12-3 or TRBV12-4 and TRBJ1-2; TCRdb's D call, TRBD1, is unchecked because there is no DNA. Sequencing used naive CXCR3- CD8+ T cells from blood. As to subset: CD45RO-CCR7+CD27+CD95- naive CD8+ T cells lacking CXCR3 (TNR3-). The TCR comes from a human donor in good health. Some clones in this sample may be carry-over from other donors' samples. This chain's CDR3 is CASSPDRGGNYGYTF.